This T cell receptor (beta chain) stems from a study of cytomegalovirus exposure and HLA in healthy donors. Study results and caveats: After further analysis at a later stage, 16,951 TCR beta sequences were associated with HLA alleles at 0.05 false discovery rate. What TCR beta sequences reportedly achieved was accurate prediction of HLA-A and HLA-B alleles in most subjects.

Worth noting for this clone: Its target is not known.

The CDR3 loop spans 13 amino acids. Germline V gene lookup returns CDR1 MNHNS and CDR2 SASEGT. The V end lost 10 bases, the J end lost 5 bases, and 17 bases lay between the germline ends. The PCR used 60 Vbeta and 13 Jbeta primers. The method was immunoSEQ multiplex PCR; TCRdb's version includes in-frame clones alone and lacks a portion of them. The table includes 90,000 or so clones, 55% to 75% detected once. The sample consisted of PBMCs. The clonotype originates from a woman aged 18 to 35 in good health and CMV-seropositive. The chain couples TRBV6-1 to TRBJ1-1; D unresolved. CDR3 coding DNA: TGTGCCACCGATCTCCCTCCGGGAACTGAAGCTTTCTTT. Its protein is CATDLPPGTEAFF.